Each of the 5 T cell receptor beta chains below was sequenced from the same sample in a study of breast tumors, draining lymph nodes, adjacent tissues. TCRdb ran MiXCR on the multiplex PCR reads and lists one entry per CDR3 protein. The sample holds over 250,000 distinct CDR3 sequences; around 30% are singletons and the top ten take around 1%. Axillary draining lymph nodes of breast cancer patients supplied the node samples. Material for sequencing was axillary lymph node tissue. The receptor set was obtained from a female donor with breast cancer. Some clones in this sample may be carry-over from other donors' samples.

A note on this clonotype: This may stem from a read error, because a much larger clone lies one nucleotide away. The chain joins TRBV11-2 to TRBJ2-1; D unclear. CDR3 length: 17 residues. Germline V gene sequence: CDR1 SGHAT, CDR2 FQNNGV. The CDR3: CASSPTPGSFTNNDQFF. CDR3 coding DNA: TGTGCCAGCAGCCCCACCCCTGGTTCTTTCACCAACAATGACCAGTTCTTC.

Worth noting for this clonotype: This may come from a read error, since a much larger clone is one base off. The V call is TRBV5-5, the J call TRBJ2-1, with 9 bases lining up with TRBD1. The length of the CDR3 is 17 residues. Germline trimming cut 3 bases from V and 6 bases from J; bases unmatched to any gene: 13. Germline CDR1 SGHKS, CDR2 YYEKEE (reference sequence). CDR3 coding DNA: TGTGCCAGCAGCTGGACAGGGGACAGAATGGGAGCCAATGAGCAGTTCTTC. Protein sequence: CASSWTGDRMGANEQFF.

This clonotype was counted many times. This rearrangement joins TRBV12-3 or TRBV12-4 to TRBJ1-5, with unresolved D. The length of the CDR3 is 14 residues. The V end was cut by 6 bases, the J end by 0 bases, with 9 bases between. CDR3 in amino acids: CASRLTDSNQPQHF. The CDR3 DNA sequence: TGTGCCAGCAGACTTACAGATAGCAATCAGCCCCAGCATTTT.

DNA for the CDR3: TGCGCCAGCCGAAACCAAGGACAGGGGGTGACCGGGGAGCTGTTTTTT. It translates to CASRNQGQGVTGELFF. The gene calls are TRBV5-1 and TRBJ2-2; 10 bases match TRBD1. This CDR3 is 16 amino acids long. Germline assignment: CDR1 SGHRS and CDR2 YFSETQ. The J segment lost 5 bases and the V segment lost 7 bases, leaving 11 bases of the junction unmatched.

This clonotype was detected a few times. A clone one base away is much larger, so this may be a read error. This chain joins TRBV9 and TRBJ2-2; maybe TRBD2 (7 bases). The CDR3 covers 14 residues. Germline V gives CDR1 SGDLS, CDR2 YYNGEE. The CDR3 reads CASKRDGGTGELSF. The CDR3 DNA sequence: TGTGCCAGCAAGCGGGACGGGGGCACCGGGGAGCTGTCTTTT.